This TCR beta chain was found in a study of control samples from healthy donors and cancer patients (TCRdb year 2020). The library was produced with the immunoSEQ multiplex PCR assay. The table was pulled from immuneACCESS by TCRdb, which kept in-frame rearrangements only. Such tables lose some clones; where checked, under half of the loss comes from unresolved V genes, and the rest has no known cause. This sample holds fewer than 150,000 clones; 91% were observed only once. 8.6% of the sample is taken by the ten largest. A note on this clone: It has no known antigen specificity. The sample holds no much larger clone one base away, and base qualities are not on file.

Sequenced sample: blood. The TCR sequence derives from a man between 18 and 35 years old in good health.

At the DNA level, the sequence is TGTGCCAGCAGGTCGGACAGGCCCTATGGCTACACCTTC. This sequence encodes CASRSDRPYGYTF. The V and J segments used are TRBV11-2 and TRBJ1-2, with 7 middle bases fitting TRBD1. The germline V gene sets CDR1 to SGHAT and CDR2 to FQNNGV. V and J are trimmed by 6 bases and 4 bases, and the gene matches miss 5 bases of the junction. The CDR3 starts with the cysteine, ends with the phenylalanine, and has 13 residues. Of all the DNA, just the CDR3 is kept, 39 bases in frame from base 1.